These 17 T cell receptor beta chains were sequenced from one sample in a study of T cells in Graves' hyperthyroidism and ophthalmopathy (dated by TCRdb to between 2018 and 2021). The library was prepared using multiplex PCR. Sequencing used an Illumina HiSeq 2000. Amplification of TCR beta CDR3 regions was carried out from RNA transcripts. A first-round RT-PCR of the TCR CDR3 used the HTBI primer set with the Qiagen OneStep RT-PCR kit. TCRdb ran its own pipeline on the public reads, namely fastp trimming at Q25 and MiXCR clone calling, and kept in-frame beta chains. One record per CDR3 amino acid sequence lists the most common genes and DNA. The sample profile shows about 590,000 distinct CDR3 sequences; 11% to 15% of them were found once. 7.1% of the sample goes to the ten largest clones. Sequencing was done on a sample of blood. The receptor source for this set is a woman aged 18-29 years with Graves' ophthalmopathy.

This clonotype appeared many times. The chain recombines TRBV6-1 with TRBJ1-4, with 7 nucleotides matching TRBD1. Germline values: CDR1 MNHNS, CDR2 SASEGT. This CDR3 is built from 14 residues. The junction had 9 bases not matched to a gene; V was cut back by 6 bases and J by 8 bases. For the CDR3, the DNA is TGTGCCAGCAGCAAGGGGGCGGACAGAGAAAAACTGTTTTTT. It codes for CASSKGADREKLFF.

This clonotype has a count of ten or more. The rearrangement joins TRBV3-1 to TRBJ1-1; D unclear. The CDR3 is made up of 14 amino acids. The V gene's germline CDR1 is LGHDT and CDR2 YNNKEL (reference sequence). V gave up 0 bases and J gave up 8 bases, with 13 bases separating them. The CDR3 nucleotides read TGTGCCAGCAGCCAAGAGGGTCGGGAGAGCGAAGCTTTCTTT. It translates to CASSQEGRESEAFF.

This clonotype was observed many times. This chain joins TRBV28 and TRBJ1-2; 8 nucleotides align to TRBD1. V lost 6 bases and J lost 5; bases outside the gene matches: 11. The germline CDR1 and CDR2 sequences are MDHEN and SYDVKM. The CDR3 covers 15 residues. The CDR3 DNA reads as TGTGCCAGCAGCCACATTGACAGGGGAGGGTATGGCTACACCTTC. Residues: CASSHIDRGGYGYTF.

CDR3 DNA sequence: TGTGCCAGCAGCCAAGCTAAAGCTTTCGGCTACGAGCAGTACTTC. Its protein is CASSQAKAFGYEQYF. The chain uses TRBV3-1 and TRBJ2-7, with unresolved D. Trimming left V 1 base short and J 3 bases short, with 13 bases between. This CDR3 region has 15 residues. The germline CDR1 and CDR2 sequences are LGHDT and YNNKEL (reference sequence).

This clonotype was observed a few times. The chain carries TRBV3-1 and TRBJ2-2; 7 nucleotides agree with TRBD2. CDR3 length: 16 residues. Trimming cost V 0 bases and J 6 bases; bases outside gene matches: 7. Germline V gives CDR1 LGHDT, CDR2 YNNKEL (reference sequence). CDR3 region: CASSQDSGGRPGELFF. The CDR3, as DNA: TGTGCCAGCAGCCAAGATTCCGGCGGGAGACCCGGGGAGCTGTTTTTT. The complete variable domain, with remaining parts taken from reference TRBV3-1 and TRBJ2-2, reads DTAVSQTPKYLVTQMGNDKSIKCEQNLGHDTMYWYKQDSKKFLKIMFSYNNKELIINETVPNRFSPKSPDKAHLNLHINSLELGDSAVYFCASSQDSGGRPGELFFGEGSRLTVL.

With respect to this clonotype: One end of the junction is discordant with germline, which a read error may explain. The chain employs TRBV14 and TRBJ1-2; the D is unclear. CDR1 is SGHDN, CDR2 FVKESK, per germline. The CDR3 spans 16 residues. CDR3 nucleotide sequence: TGTGACAGCAGCCAAGAAGTTCTCGGGAGCAACTATGGCTACACCTTC. This encodes CDSSQEVLGSNYGYTF. Filled out from reference TRBV14 and TRBJ1-2, the complete variable domain reads EAGVTQFPSHSVIEKGQTVTLRCDPISGHDNLYWYRRVMGKEIKFLLHFVKESKQDESGMPNNRFLAERTGGTYSTLKVQPAELEDSGVYFCDSSQEVLGSNYGYTFGSGTRLTVV.

Comment on this clonotype: One base away lies a much larger clone, so this may be a sequencing read error. The chain links TRBV20-1 to TRBJ1-5, with 8 positions matching TRBD1. V lost 0 bases, J lost 9 bases, and 13 bases stayed unmatched. This CDR3 region has 16 residues. Per the germline V gene, CDR1 is DFQATT and CDR2 is SNEGSKA (reference sequence). Here the CDR3 reads CSARDQRAGGYRPQHF. DNA for the CDR3: TGCAGTGCTAGAGATCAAAGGGCAGGGGGCTATCGGCCCCAGCATTTT.

This clonotype was counted a few times. The chain employs TRBV6-2 or TRBV6-3 and TRBJ2-1, with 10 bases matching TRBD2. Germline CDR1 is MNHEY and CDR2 is SVGEGT. The CDR3 consists of 15 residues. V shed 6 bases, J shed 4 bases, and the junction held 6 bases outside the gene matches. CDR3: CASSRTSGEYNEQFF. DNA of the CDR3: TGTGCCAGCAGCCGGACTAGCGGAGAATACAATGAGCAGTTCTTC.

The chain has TRBV20-1 and TRBJ2-5; the match to TRBD2 covers 10 bases. This CDR3 contains 13 residues. Germline V gene data show CDR1 as DFQATT and CDR2 as SNEGSKA (reference sequence). J gave up 2 bases and V 6 bases, and 3 bases lay outside the gene matches. The CDR3 nucleotides read TGCAGTGCCCAGACTAGCGGGCAAGAGACCCAGTACTTC. This codes for CSAQTSGQETQYF.

This clonotype was picked up many times. V is TRBV20-1 and J is TRBJ2-3; TRBD2 matches at 8 bases. Germline V gene lookup returns CDR1 DFQATT and CDR2 SNEGSKA (reference sequence). The CDR3 loop spans 17 amino acids. V lost 0 bases to trimming and J lost 2 bases; unmatched junction nucleotides: 10. The CDR3 bases are TGCAGTGCTAGAGACCAAACTAGCGGCGCAGACACAGATACGCAGTATTTT. Protein sequence: CSARDQTSGADTDTQYF.

This clonotype has more than one count but fewer than ten. This rearrangement joins TRBV11-3 to TRBJ2-1; D remains ambiguous. Trimming stripped 5 bases from V and 5 bases from J, with 10 bases between. The CDR3 is made up of 13 amino acids. Germline-derived CDR1 and CDR2 are SGHNT and YENEEA. In DNA form, the CDR3 reads TGTGCCAGCAGCCCGGACCCCCACAATGAGCAGTTCTTC. Protein product: CASSPDPHNEQFF.

The chain has TRBV10-3 and TRBJ2-7; 16 bases align to TRBD2. Germline values: CDR1 ENHRY, CDR2 SYGVKD. V gave up 4 bases and J gave up 2 bases; unmatched junction bases: 5. The CDR3 is 17 amino acids. The DNA for the CDR3 is TGTGCCATCAGTGGGGGACTAGCGGGAGGGTCTACCTACGAGCAGTACTTC. Amino acids: CAISGGLAGGSTYEQYF.

This clonotype came up many times. This chain joins TRBV27 and TRBJ2-7; the D gene is possibly TRBD2 (6 bases). In germline, CDR1 is MNHEY, CDR2 SMNVEV (reference sequence). The CDR3 is 18 residues long. V was cut by 3 bases and J by 4 bases, with 25 bases left in between. The CDR3 here is CASSFTGGRARGLYEQYF. The CDR3 bases are TGTGCCAGCAGTTTTACCGGCGGTAGGGCCAGAGGACTATACGAGCAGTACTTC.

The chain joins TRBV10-3 to TRBJ1-2, with 12 bases fitting TRBD1. Per the germline V gene, CDR1 is ENHRY and CDR2 is SYGVKD. V shed 7 bases, J shed 2 bases, and the junction held 5 bases outside the gene matches. The CDR3 is 15 amino acids. Written as DNA, the CDR3 is TGTGCCATCAATACCGGGACAGGGGGCAACTATGGCTACACCTTC. It codes for CAINTGTGGNYGYTF.

This clonotype was detected ten times or more. This sequence joins TRBV5-6 and TRBJ1-1, with D maybe TRBD1 (5 bases). The length of the CDR3 is 14 residues. Trimming took 4 bases from V and 4 from J, leaving 14 bases between them. In germline, CDR1 is SGHDT, CDR2 YYEEEE. In DNA, the CDR3 is TGTGCCAGCAGCCTGGGACCTTCGGGCACTGAAGCTTTCTTT. This gives the protein CASSLGPSGTEAFF.

The table lists this clonotype with a few counts. The gene calls are TRBV18 and TRBJ1-6; 7 bases fit TRBD1. Germline trimming cut 4 bases from V and 8 bases from J; bases unmatched to any gene: 11. The length of the CDR3 is 16 residues. Germline CDR1 is KGHSH and CDR2 is LQKENI. The CDR3 is CASSLREGQDDSPLHF. CDR3 DNA: TGTGCCAGCTCACTCAGGGAAGGACAGGATGATTCACCCCTCCACTTT.

The table lists this clonotype with many counts. This sequence joins TRBV6-1 and TRBJ2-4, with TRBD2 matching 14 bases. Germline loops: CDR1 MNHNS, CDR2 SASEGT. The CDR3 sequence is 17 residues long. Trimming at V came to 6 bases and at J to 6 bases, leaving 10 bases not matched to a gene. DNA for the CDR3: TGTGCCAGCAGATACGGGACTAGCGGGAGTTCCGGAAACATTCAGTACTTC. Translating it yields CASRYGTSGSSGNIQYF.